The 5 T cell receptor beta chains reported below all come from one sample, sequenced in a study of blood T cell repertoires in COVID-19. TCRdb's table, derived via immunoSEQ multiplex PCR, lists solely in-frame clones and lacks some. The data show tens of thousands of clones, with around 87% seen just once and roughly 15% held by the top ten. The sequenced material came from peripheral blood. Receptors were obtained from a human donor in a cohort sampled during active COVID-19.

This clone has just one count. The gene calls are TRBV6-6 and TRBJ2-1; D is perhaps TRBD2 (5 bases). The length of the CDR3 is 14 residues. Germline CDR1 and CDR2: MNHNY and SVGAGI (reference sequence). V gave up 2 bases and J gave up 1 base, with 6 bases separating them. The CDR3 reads CASSYGGSYNEQFF. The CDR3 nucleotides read TGTGCCAGCAGTTACGGCGGGTCCTACAATGAGCAGTTCTTC.

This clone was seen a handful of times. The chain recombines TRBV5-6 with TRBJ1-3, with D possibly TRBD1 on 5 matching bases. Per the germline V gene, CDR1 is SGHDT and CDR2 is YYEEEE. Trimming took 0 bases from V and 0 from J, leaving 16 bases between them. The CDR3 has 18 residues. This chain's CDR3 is CASSLAYDSFDSGNTIYF. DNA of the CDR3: TGTGCCAGCAGCTTGGCATACGACAGCTTCGACTCTGGAAACACCATATATTTT.

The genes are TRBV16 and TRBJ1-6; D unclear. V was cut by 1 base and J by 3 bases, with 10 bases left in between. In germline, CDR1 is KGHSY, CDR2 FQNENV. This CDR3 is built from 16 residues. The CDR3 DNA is TGTGCCAGCAGCCAATTCGAAGAGCTCTATAATTCACCCCTCCACTTT. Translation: CASSQFEELYNSPLHF.

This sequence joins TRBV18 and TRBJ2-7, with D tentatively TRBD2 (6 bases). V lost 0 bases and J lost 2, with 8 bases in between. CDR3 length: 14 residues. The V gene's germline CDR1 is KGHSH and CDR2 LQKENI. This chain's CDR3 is CASSPPEGAYEQYF. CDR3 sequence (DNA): TGTGCCAGCTCACCACCGGAGGGAGCCTACGAGCAGTACTTC.

The CDR3 here is CASSYSSAGYGGYTF. The DNA of the CDR3 is TGTGCCAGCAGTTACTCGAGTGCAGGGTATGGTGGCTACACCTTC. The V and J genes are TRBV6-5 and TRBJ1-2; tentatively, D is TRBD1 (5 bases). V lost 0 bases and J lost 7, with 15 bases in between. There are 15 residues in the CDR3. Germline assignment: CDR1 MNHEY and CDR2 SVGAGI.